The 12 T cell receptor beta chains below were found in one sample sequenced in a study of CD8 T cells in ankylosing spondylitis. Points from the study as a whole: A motif in TCR beta, a set of seven to nine highly homologous variants, appeared characteristic of ankylosing spondylitis blood.

TCRdb re-called the 5' RACE reads through MiXCR, storing one row per CDR3 protein. The sample has 650,000 to 800,000 distinct CDR3 sequences, 15% to 20% seen once. No cognate antigen is known for these TCRs. The source material was blood, either unsorted or a sorted T cell fraction (not recorded which). The source of these receptors is a male donor with ankylosing spondylitis.

The rearrangement links TRBV5-5 to TRBJ2-5; 8 nucleotides line up with TRBD2. CDR1 and CDR2 (germline): SGHKS, YYEKEE (reference sequence). With V trimmed by 0 bases and J by 4 bases, 8 bases remained unmatched. The CDR3 sequence is 16 residues long. CDR3 protein: CASSLGISGGGETQYF. The DNA of the CDR3 is TGTGCCAGCAGCTTGGGCATCAGCGGGGGCGGAGAGACCCAGTACTTC. Together with reference TRBV5-5 and TRBJ2-5, the CDR3 gives the full variable domain: DAGVTQSPTHLIKTRGQQVTLRCSPISGHKSVSWYQQVLGQGPQFIFQYYEKEERGRGNFPDRFSARQFPNYSSELNVNALLLGDSALYLCASSLGISGGGETQYFGPGTRLLVL.

This sequence joins TRBV29-1 and TRBJ2-3; D gene ambiguous. The CDR3 loop spans 14 amino acids. In germline, CDR1 is SQVTM, CDR2 ANQGSEA. With 1 base removed from V and 0 bases from J, the gap between germline ends came to 8 bases. The DNA of the CDR3 is TGCAGCGTTGAAGGTCTAGAGAGCACAGATACGCAGTATTTT. Translated, it gives CSVEGLESTDTQYF.

The genes are TRBV5-1 and TRBJ1-2; tentatively, D is TRBD1 (5 bases). Looked up from germline, CDR1 is SGHRS and CDR2 is YFSETQ. The CDR3 consists of 15 residues. V was trimmed by 2 bases and J by 4 bases, leaving 15 bases between them. The CDR3 is CASSFGDPLSYGYTF. The CDR3 bases are TGCGCCAGCAGCTTTGGGGACCCACTGAGCTATGGCTACACCTTC. Supplemented by reference TRBV5-1 and TRBJ1-2, the full variable domain reads KAGVTQTPRYLIKTRGQQVTLSCSPISGHRSVSWYQQTPGQGLQFLFEYFSETQRNKGNFPGRFSGRQFSNSRSEMNVSTLELGDSALYLCASSFGDPLSYGYTFGSGTRLTVV.

The table lists this clonotype with many counts. The rearrangement uses TRBV9 and TRBJ1-1; no clear D. Germline CDR1 SGDLS, CDR2 YYNGEE. The CDR3 spans 13 residues. The V gene lost 1 base and the J gene lost 1 base, with 5 bases spanning the gap. CDR3 bases: TGTGCCAGCAGCGTAAATCCGAACACTGAAGCTTTCTTT. This sequence encodes CASSVNPNTEAFF.

This chain joins TRBV4-3 and TRBJ2-5; TRBD1 is a possible D gene (6 bases). From germline, CDR1 is LGHNA and CDR2 YSLEER. The V end lost 0 bases, the J end lost 4 bases, and 15 bases lay between the germline ends. The CDR3 contains 16 residues. The CDR3 bases are TGCGCCAGCAGCCAAGATCACAGGGCTGGGGGAGAGACCCAGTACTTC. It codes for CASSQDHRAGGETQYF.

This clonotype was detected a few times. This chain joins TRBV6-2 or TRBV6-3 and TRBJ2-3; 7 positions agree with TRBD1. CDR3 size: 17 residues. Germline CDR1 MNHEY, CDR2 SVGEGT. V dropped 6 bases and J dropped 4; count of bases not matched to a gene: 16. The CDR3 region is CASSTITGADGPDTQYF. Here the CDR3 DNA reads TGTGCCAGCAGCACCATTACAGGGGCTGATGGGCCAGATACGCAGTATTTT.

This clonotype was detected only once. The J gene is TRBJ1-3, the V gene TRBV12-3 or TRBV12-4; 7 positions match TRBD1. Trimming at V came to 6 bases and at J to 0 bases, leaving 11 bases not matched to a gene. The CDR3 consists of 17 residues. The CDR3 region has the DNA TGTGCCAGCAGCAAACAGGGGAGCCCTTTCTCTGGAAACACCATATATTTT. Translating it yields CASSKQGSPFSGNTIYF.

The rearrangement uses TRBV11-2 and TRBJ1-1; the match to TRBD1 covers 8 bases. The germline gives CDR1 SGHAT, CDR2 FQNNGV. The trim removed 5 bases at V and 6 bases at J, leaving 8 bases unmatched. This CDR3 region has 14 residues. The CDR3 DNA follows: TGTGCCAGCAGCCTGGACAGGGCAAGGGCTGAAGCTTTCTTT. This translates into CASSLDRARAEAFF.

This chain uses TRBV27 with TRBJ2-1; no reliable D call. Germline V gene data show CDR1 as MNHEY and CDR2 as SMNVEV (reference sequence). This CDR3 has 15 amino acids. V lost 4 bases to trimming and J lost 2 bases, with 12 bases between them. The CDR3 sequence: CASSSSPRTYNEQFF. The CDR3 nucleotides read TGTGCCAGCAGTTCGTCACCCCGTACCTACAATGAGCAGTTCTTC.

This clonotype was counted only a few times. The chain has TRBV28 and TRBJ1-2; the D gene is possibly TRBD1 (5 bases). Per the germline V gene, CDR1 is MDHEN and CDR2 is SYDVKM. V shed 3 bases and J shed 8 bases, with 13 bases lying between them. The CDR3 sequence is 13 residues long. The CDR3 sequence is CASSLAGLTGYTF. The DNA for the CDR3 is TGTGCCAGCAGTTTGGCAGGGCTAACCGGCTACACCTTC.

The rearrangement uses TRBV7-9 and TRBJ2-1; 9 bases map to TRBD2. This CDR3 region has 15 residues. CDR1 is SEHNR, CDR2 FQNEAQ, per germline (reference sequence). V gave up 3 bases and J gave up 6 bases; unmatched junction bases: 6. The CDR3 region is CASSLGRGGRNEQFF. CDR3 nucleotide sequence: TGTGCCAGCAGCTTGGGGCGGGGGGGCCGCAATGAGCAGTTCTTC.

This clonotype was observed a few times. The chain links TRBV4-3 to TRBJ1-3; possibly TRBD1 for D (6 bases). Trimming stripped 0 bases from V and 4 bases from J, with 13 bases between. The CDR3 sequence is 16 residues long. Germline V CDR1 and CDR2: LGHNA, YSLEER. CDR3 DNA sequence: TGCGCCAGCAGCCAAGACCCCCAGGGGAGAGGAAACACCATATATTTT. Its protein is CASSQDPQGRGNTIYF.